The source of this T cell receptor (beta chain) is a study of T-cell memory formation after mild COVID-19. General study points: CD4+ clones that contracted lay mainly in CM and EM; CD8+ ones lay in EMRA. The study detected some responding clones in pre-infection memory, suggesting cross-reactive memory joined.

TCRdb used MiXCR to reprocess the 5' RACE reads, holding one entry per CDR3 protein. The sample has fewer than 350,000 distinct CDR3 sequences, around an eighth seen once. This clonotype has only a few counts. The antigen is not known. The germline V gene has CDR1 MNHEY and CDR2 SVGAGI. CDR3 length equals 16 residues. V was cut by 5 bases and J by 1 base, with 17 bases left in between. The material sequenced was PBMCs or a T cell subset sorted from them (not recorded which). The source is a man younger than 35 who had mild COVID-19 (a few samples of this study predate the infection). Cell type and time point are not known. V is TRBV6-5 and J is TRBJ2-5; D uncertain. CDR3 coding DNA: TGTGCCAGCAGTGCGAGACAAGGTCGTCCCCAAGAGACCCAGTACTTC. Amino acid sequence: CASSARQGRPQETQYF.